A selection of T cell receptor beta chains follows, all from one sample in a study of blood T cell repertoires in COVID-19. Generated by immunoSEQ multiplex PCR, the TCRdb table keeps only in-frame clones and is missing some. The sample carries 90,000 to 95,000 clones, about 86% recorded once. Source material: peripheral blood. The origin of the receptors is a woman in her seventies with acute or convalescent COVID-19. Both conserved end residues are part of each CDR3. The D gene is left open where the match is weak. Some rows mark clone size as missing; the rest say once, few, many or name a class of expanded clone.

d_call	v_call	clone_size	j_call	cdr3_nt	cdr3_aa
-	TRBV19	-	TRBJ2-6	TGTGCCAGTAGTAGAACAGGGATCGGGGCCAACGTCCTGACTTTC	CASSRTGIGANVLTF
-	TRBV10-2	-	TRBJ1-5	TGCGCCAGCAGTGAGTGGGGTGGAGGGAAGCGCAATCAGCCCCAGCATTTT	CASSEWGGGKRNQPQHF
-	TRBV5-6	-	TRBJ2-3	TGTGCCAGCAAATCCTATTCCACAGATACGCAGTATTTT	CASKSYSTDTQYF
TRBD1	TRBV18	-	TRBJ2-1	TGTGCCAGCTCATTACAGGGGGGCACCTACAATGAGCAGTTCTTC	CASSLQGGTYNEQFF
-	TRBV6-5	few	TRBJ1-2	TGTGCCAGCAGTTACTGGCAGGGTTATGGCTACACCTTC	CASSYWQGYGYTF
-	TRBV13	-	TRBJ2-3	TGTGCCAGCAACACCGGGGGTAGCACAGATACGCAGTATTTT	CASNTGGSTDTQYF
-	TRBV7-3	-	TRBJ2-3	TGTGCCAGCAGCCCCGACAGGTGGGCAGATACGCAGTATTTT	CASSPDRWADTQYF
-	TRBV20-1	-	TRBJ1-5	TGCAGTGCTAGTGACAGGAATCAGCCCCAGCATTTT	CSASDRNQPQHF
-	TRBV18	-	TRBJ1-3	TGTGCCAGCTCACCGGCCAGCTCTGGAAACACCATATATTTT	CASSPASSGNTIYF
TRBD1	TRBV5-1	-	TRBJ2-7	TGCGCCAGCAGCTTGATGATTACCGGGACAGGAATCTACGAGCAGTACTTC	CASSLMITGTGIYEQYF
-	TRBV7-9	-	TRBJ2-3	TGTGCCAGCAGCAAGGGAGCGGACCTGAGCACAGATACGCAGTATTTT	CASSKGADLSTDTQYF
TRBD1	TRBV6-1	-	TRBJ1-1	TGTGCCAGCAGTGAGATGGGACAGGGGGTAACTGAAGCTTTCTTT	CASSEMGQGVTEAFF
TRBD1	TRBV25-1	-	TRBJ1-6	TGTGCCAGCAGTGCACAGGGGAGCTCCTATAATTCACCCCTCCACTTT	CASSAQGSSYNSPLHF
TRBD2	TRBV9	-	TRBJ2-7	TGTGCCAGCAGCGTAGCTAGCGGGAGCAACGAGCAGTACTTC	CASSVASGSNEQYF
-	TRBV19	once	TRBJ2-7	TGTGCCAGTAGTACAACCAGGGGACCCTACGAGCAGTACTTC	CASSTTRGPYEQYF
TRBD2	TRBV9	-	TRBJ2-1	TGTGCCAGCAGCGTAGCCTTGGACGGACTAGCGGGGTACAATGAGCAGTTCTTC	CASSVALDGLAGYNEQFF
TRBD1	TRBV2	few	TRBJ1-1	TGTGCCAGCAGGGACAGGGGGGTATTGAACACTGAAGCTTTCTTT	CASRDRGVLNTEAFF
TRBD1	TRBV4-1	-	TRBJ2-5	TGCGCCAGCAGCCAAGATCTGGGACAGGGTGGAGAGACCCAGTACTTC	CASSQDLGQGGETQYF
TRBD2	TRBV3-1/TRBV3-2	-	TRBJ2-1	TGTGCCAGCAGCCGGGGACTAGCGGGGTGGGAGCAGTTCTTC	CASSRGLAGWEQFF
TRBD2	TRBV2	-	TRBJ2-1	TGTGCCAGCAGTGTTGAGACTAGCGTGAATGAGCAGTTCTTC	CASSVETSVNEQFF
TRBD1	TRBV5-1	-	TRBJ1-1	TGCGCCAGCAGCCCCCCCGGGACAGGGAGGACTGAAGCTTTCTTT	CASSPPGTGRTEAFF
TRBD2	TRBV28	-	TRBJ2-3	TGTGCCAGCAGGGATAGACTAGCGGGAGATGCAGATACGCAGTATTTT	CASRDRLAGDADTQYF
TRBD2	TRBV30	-	TRBJ2-3	TGTGCCTGGAGTAACGGCGCGGGGGAAACAGATACGCAGTATTTT	CAWSNGAGETDTQYF
TRBD1	TRBV18	-	TRBJ2-7	TGTGCCAGCTCACTCGGACAGGTCTACGAGCAGTACTTC	CASSLGQVYEQYF
-	TRBV11-2	-	TRBJ2-5	TGTGCCAGCAGCTTAGTCGCAGTTCCGTACCAAGAGACCCAGTACTTC	CASSLVAVPYQETQYF
-	TRBV2	-	TRBJ1-5	TGTGCCAGCAGTGAAATGCAGGCCCCGGGGGATTATAGCAATCAGCCCCAGCATTTT	CASSEMQAPGDYSNQPQHF
TRBD1	TRBV6-6	-	TRBJ2-7	TGTGCCAGCAGTCCCACCTCAGGACTTACCAGGGGGTACGAGCAGTACTTC	CASSPTSGLTRGYEQYF
-	TRBV28	-	TRBJ2-5	TGTGCCAGCAGCCCTCGGGAGACCCAGTACTTC	CASSPRETQYF
TRBD1	TRBV5-1	few	TRBJ1-5	TGCGCCAGCAGCTGGGACAGGGGGGTGGATCAGCCCCAGCATTTT	CASSWDRGVDQPQHF
-	TRBV5-6	-	TRBJ2-7	TGTGCCAGCAGCTTGGCCTTGGGGACACAATCCTACGAGCAGTACTTC	CASSLALGTQSYEQYF
TRBD2	TRBV7-3	-	TRBJ2-3	TGTGCCAGCAGCTCCAAGGGACTAGCGGGACACACAGATACGCAGTATTTT	CASSSKGLAGHTDTQYF
TRBD1	TRBV5-1	once	TRBJ1-6	TGCGCCAGCAGCTTGGAGGGGGCCCTGTATAATTCACCCCTCCACTTT	CASSLEGALYNSPLHF
TRBD1	TRBV28	-	TRBJ1-2	TGTGCCAGCAGACCAGGACAGGGAGGGTCTGGCTACACCTTC	CASRPGQGGSGYTF
TRBD2	TRBV14	-	TRBJ2-7	TGTGCCAGCAGCCAAAAGAGGGGACTAGCGGGAGGAGAGCAGTACTTC	CASSQKRGLAGGEQYF
-	TRBV5-4	-	TRBJ2-7	TGTGCCAGCAGCAGGAGGGGCACCTATTCCTACGAGCAGTACTTC	CASSRRGTYSYEQYF
-	TRBV2	-	TRBJ2-1	TGTGCCAGCAGTGAGTTTCAATCCTACAATGAGCAGTTCTTC	CASSEFQSYNEQFF
TRBD1	TRBV12-3/TRBV12-4	-	TRBJ1-5	TGTGCCAGCAGTGGGACAGGCAATCAGCCCCAGCATTTT	CASSGTGNQPQHF
TRBD1	TRBV24-1	-	TRBJ2-2	TGTGCCACCAGCCGGGACAGCTCGAACACCGGGGAGCTGTTTTTT	CATSRDSSNTGELFF
-	TRBV10-1	-	TRBJ2-3	TGCGCCAGCAGTGAACATAGCTCGGGGAGAACAGATACGCAGTATTTT	CASSEHSSGRTDTQYF
-	TRBV6-5	-	TRBJ2-1	TGTGCCCCCCCGTTCGTGGGACTTGAAAATGAGCAGTTCTTC	CAPPFVGLENEQFF
-	TRBV5-4	-	TRBJ1-1	TGTGCCAGCAGCGCCCCGGGACTGTTGAACACTGAAGCTTTCTTT	CASSAPGLLNTEAFF
TRBD1	TRBV2	-	TRBJ1-4	TGTGCCAGCTCTGAGGGACAGGTGAAAAAACTGTTTTTT	CASSEGQVKKLFF
-	TRBV3-1/TRBV3-2	once	TRBJ1-5	TGTGCCAGCAGCCCAGCCACCGGGGGGCAGCCCCAGCATTTT	CASSPATGGQPQHF